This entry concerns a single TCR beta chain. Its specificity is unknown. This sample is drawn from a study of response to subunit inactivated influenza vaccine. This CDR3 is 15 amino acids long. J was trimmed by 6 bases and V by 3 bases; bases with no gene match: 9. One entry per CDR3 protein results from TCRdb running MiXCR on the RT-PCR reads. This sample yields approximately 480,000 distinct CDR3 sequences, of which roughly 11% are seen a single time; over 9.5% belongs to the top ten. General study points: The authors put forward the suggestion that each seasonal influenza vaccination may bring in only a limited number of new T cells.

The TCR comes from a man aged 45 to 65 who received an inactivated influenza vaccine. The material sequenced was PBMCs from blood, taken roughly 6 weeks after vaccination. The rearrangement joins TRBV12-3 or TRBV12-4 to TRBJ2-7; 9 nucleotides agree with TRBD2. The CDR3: CASSFSGSGRSEQYF. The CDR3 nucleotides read TGTGCCAGCAGTTTTAGCGGGAGTGGGCGTTCCGAGCAGTACTTC.